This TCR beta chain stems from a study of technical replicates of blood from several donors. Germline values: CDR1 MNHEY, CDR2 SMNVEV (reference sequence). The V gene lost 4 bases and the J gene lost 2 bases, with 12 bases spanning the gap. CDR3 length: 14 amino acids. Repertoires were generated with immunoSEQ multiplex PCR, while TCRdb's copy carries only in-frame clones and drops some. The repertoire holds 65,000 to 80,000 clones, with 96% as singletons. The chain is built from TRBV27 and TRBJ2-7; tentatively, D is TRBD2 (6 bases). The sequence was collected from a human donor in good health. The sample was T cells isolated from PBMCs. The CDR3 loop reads CASSWGDSTYEQYF. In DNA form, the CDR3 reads TGTGCCAGCAGTTGGGGGGACTCTACCTACGAGCAGTACTTC.